A single sample is the source of the 8 T cell receptor beta chains below, sequenced in a study of T cells in Graves' hyperthyroidism and ophthalmopathy. RNA transcripts were the template for amplifying TCR beta CDR3 regions. A first-round RT-PCR of the TCR CDR3 used the HTBI primer set. TCRdb re-called the multiplex PCR reads through MiXCR, storing one row per CDR3 protein. The top ten hold 5.5% to 7.5% of the sample, which has nearly 600,000 distinct CDR3 sequences, more than 11% seen once. Sequences were obtained from blood. These receptors were taken from a woman in her thirties with Graves' hyperthyroidism that later progressed to Graves' ophthalmopathy.

This clonotype was recorded many times. The chain employs TRBV27 and TRBJ1-1; possibly TRBD1 for D (6 bases). Deletions cut 5 bases from V and 5 bases from J, with 18 bases between. This CDR3 is built from 15 residues. CDR1 and CDR2 (germline): MNHEY, SMNVEV (reference sequence). The CDR3, as DNA: TGTGCCAGCAGTCCCGCCATCGGGGGCGGGACTGAAGCTTTCTTT. Its protein is CASSPAIGGGTEAFF.

This clonotype was recorded a few times. The rearrangement links TRBV11-2 to TRBJ1-4; D not certain. With 0 bases removed from V and 0 bases from J, the gap between germline ends came to 14 bases. The CDR3 runs to 18 residues. Looked up from germline, CDR1 is SGHAT and CDR2 is FQNNGV. CDR3 coding DNA: TGTGCCAGCAGCTTAGATCCGGGATGGGAGTCAACTAATGAAAAACTGTTTTTT. Amino acid sequence: CASSLDPGWESTNEKLFF.

This clonotype was recorded at least ten times. The gene calls are TRBV29-1 and TRBJ2-3, with 10 bases aligning to TRBD2. This CDR3 spans 13 amino acids. Trimming removed 6 bases from V and 0 bases from J; junction bases left unmatched: 0. CDR1 is SQVTM and CDR2 is ANQGSEA in the germline V gene. The CDR3 DNA reads TGCAGCGTGACTAGCGGGAGCACAGATACGCAGTATTTT. It translates to CSVTSGSTDTQYF.

This clonotype was detected many times. The chain is built from TRBV5-1 and TRBJ2-7, with 8 bases identical to TRBD1. With 0 bases clipped from V and 3 bases from J, the junction kept 5 bases outside the gene matches. This CDR3 spans 15 amino acids. Per germline, CDR1 SGHRS and CDR2 YFSETQ. DNA of the CDR3: TGCGCCAGCAGCTTGGAGACAGGGGAAATCTACGAGCAGTACTTC. Amino acids: CASSLETGEIYEQYF.

This clonotype was detected ten times or more. The chain links TRBV12-3 or TRBV12-4 to TRBJ2-1; 13 nucleotides agree with TRBD2. There are 14 residues in the CDR3. V dropped 9 bases and J dropped 9; count of bases not matched to a gene: 8. CDR3 sequence: CASRLAGGDSEQFF. DNA for the CDR3: TGTGCCAGTAGACTAGCGGGAGGTGATAGTGAGCAGTTCTTC.

Regarding this clonotype: This may come from a read error, since a much larger clone is one base off. J is TRBJ2-7 and V is TRBV28; unclear D gene. Trimming cost V 4 bases and J 0 bases, with 16 bases left between them. Germline CDR1 MDHEN, CDR2 SYDVKM. This CDR3 spans 16 amino acids. CDR3 sequence reads: CASSYPPRVPSYEQYF. The CDR3 region has the DNA TGTGCCAGCAGTTACCCCCCTAGGGTCCCCTCCTACGAGCAGTACTTC.

This clonotype was counted ten times or more. This sequence joins TRBV12-5 and TRBJ1-5, with 8 bases aligning to TRBD1. With V trimmed by 1 base and J by 7 bases, 6 bases remained unmatched. Per the germline V gene, CDR1 is LGHNT and CDR2 is FRNRAP. This CDR3 has 15 amino acids. In nucleotides, the CDR3 is TGTGCTAGTGGTTTGGCCGGACAGGGTAAACAGCCCCAGCATTTT. Amino acid sequence: CASGLAGQGKQPQHF.

This clonotype was picked up a small number of times. The chain couples TRBV7-8 to TRBJ1-5; D is perhaps TRBD1 (5 bases). This CDR3 is built from 14 residues. Germline V gene data show CDR1 as SGHVS and CDR2 as FQNEAQ. Trimming took 5 bases from V and 4 from J, leaving 12 bases between them. The CDR3 DNA reads as TGTGCCAGCAGCGCCGGGACGGTAAATCAGCCCCAGCATTTT. It specifies CASSAGTVNQPQHF.